Given below is one T cell receptor (beta chain) in context. The germline V gene encodes CDR1 SNHLY and CDR2 FYNNEI. The CDR3 totals 14 residues. The record originates from a study of monozygotic twins with inflammatory bowel disease. TCRdb reprocessed the 5' RACE reads and keeps a single row for each CDR3 protein, giving no DNA. The sample data list about 160,000 distinct CDR3 sequences. The TCR comes from a human donor with ulcerative colitis or Crohn's disease, or a healthy co-twin of an affected twin (not recorded which). The sequenced sample consisted of blood. The V call is TRBV2, the J call TRBJ2-5; TCRdb picks TRBD2, but there is no DNA to check that call. The chain's CDR3 is CASYRERGTETQYF.